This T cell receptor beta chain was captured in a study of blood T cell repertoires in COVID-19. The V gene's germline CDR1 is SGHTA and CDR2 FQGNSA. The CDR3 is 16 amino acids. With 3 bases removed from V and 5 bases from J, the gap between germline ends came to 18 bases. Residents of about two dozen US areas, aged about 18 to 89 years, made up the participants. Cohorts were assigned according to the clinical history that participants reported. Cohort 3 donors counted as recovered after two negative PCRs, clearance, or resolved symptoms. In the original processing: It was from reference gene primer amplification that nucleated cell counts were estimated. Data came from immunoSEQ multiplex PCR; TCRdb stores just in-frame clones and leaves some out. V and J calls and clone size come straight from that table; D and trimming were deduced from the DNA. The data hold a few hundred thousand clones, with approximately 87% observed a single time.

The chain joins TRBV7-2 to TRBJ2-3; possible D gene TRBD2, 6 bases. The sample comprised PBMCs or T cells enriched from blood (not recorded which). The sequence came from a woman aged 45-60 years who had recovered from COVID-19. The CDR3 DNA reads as TGTGCCAGCAGCTTTCGTTCTGGAGGCGGGGTAGATACGCAGTATTTT. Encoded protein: CASSFRSGGGVDTQYF.